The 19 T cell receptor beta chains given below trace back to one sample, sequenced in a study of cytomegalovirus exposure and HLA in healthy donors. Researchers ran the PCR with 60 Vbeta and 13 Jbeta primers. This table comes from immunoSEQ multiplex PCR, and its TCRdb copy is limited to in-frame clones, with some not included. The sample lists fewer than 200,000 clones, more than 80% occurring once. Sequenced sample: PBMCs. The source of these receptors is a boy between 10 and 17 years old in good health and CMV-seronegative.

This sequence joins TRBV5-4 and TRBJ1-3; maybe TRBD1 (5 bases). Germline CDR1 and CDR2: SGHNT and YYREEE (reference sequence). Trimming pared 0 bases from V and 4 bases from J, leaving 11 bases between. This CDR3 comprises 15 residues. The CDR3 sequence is CASSLGQQFGNTIYF. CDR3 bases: TGTGCCAGCAGCTTGGGACAGCAATTCGGAAACACCATATATTTT.

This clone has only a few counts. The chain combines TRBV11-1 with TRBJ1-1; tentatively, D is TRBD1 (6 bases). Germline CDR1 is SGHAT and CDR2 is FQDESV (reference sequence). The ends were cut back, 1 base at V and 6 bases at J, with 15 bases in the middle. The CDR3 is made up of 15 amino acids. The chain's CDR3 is CASSLGGWGRPEAFF. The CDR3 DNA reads TGTGCCAGCAGCTTAGGCGGCTGGGGGCGACCTGAAGCTTTCTTT.

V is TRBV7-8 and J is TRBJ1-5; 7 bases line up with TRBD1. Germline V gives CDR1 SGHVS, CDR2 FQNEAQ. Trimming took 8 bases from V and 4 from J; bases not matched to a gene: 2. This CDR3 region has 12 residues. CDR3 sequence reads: CASATGNQPQHF. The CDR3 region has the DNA TGTGCCAGCGCGACAGGGAATCAGCCCCAGCATTTT.

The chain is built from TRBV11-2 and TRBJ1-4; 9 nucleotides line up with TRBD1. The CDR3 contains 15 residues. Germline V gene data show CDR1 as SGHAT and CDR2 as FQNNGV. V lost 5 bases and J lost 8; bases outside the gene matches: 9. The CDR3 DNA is TGTGCCAGCAGCCCTCGACAGGGGGGGGGAGAAAAACTGTTTTTT. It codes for CASSPRQGGGEKLFF.

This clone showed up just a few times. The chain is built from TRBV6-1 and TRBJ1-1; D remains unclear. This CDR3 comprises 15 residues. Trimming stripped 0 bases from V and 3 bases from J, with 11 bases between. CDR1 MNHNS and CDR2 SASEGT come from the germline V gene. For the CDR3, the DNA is TGTGCCAGCAGTGAAGCGGTTGCGGTGGACACTGAAGCTTTCTTT. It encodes CASSEAVAVDTEAFF.

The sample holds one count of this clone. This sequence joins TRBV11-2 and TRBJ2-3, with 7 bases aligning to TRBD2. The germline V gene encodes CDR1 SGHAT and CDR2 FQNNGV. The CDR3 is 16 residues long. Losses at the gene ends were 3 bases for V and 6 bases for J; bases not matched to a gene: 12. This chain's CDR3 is CASSFGTTGGIDTQYF. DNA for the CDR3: TGTGCCAGCAGCTTCGGGACTACCGGAGGTATCGATACGCAGTATTTT.

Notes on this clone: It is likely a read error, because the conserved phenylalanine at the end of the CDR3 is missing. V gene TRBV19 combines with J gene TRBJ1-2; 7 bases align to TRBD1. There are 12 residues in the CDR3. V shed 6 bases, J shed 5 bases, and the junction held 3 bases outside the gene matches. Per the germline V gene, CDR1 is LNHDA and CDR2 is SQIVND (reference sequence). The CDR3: CASRTGRYGYTS. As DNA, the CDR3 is TGTGCCAGTAGGACAGGGAGATATGGCTACACCTCC.

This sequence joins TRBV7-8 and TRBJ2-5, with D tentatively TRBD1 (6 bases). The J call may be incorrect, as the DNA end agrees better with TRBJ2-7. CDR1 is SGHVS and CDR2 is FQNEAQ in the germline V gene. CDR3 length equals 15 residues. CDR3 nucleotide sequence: TGTGCCAGCAGTCACCCCGGGACATTGACCTACGAGCAGTACTTC. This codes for CASSHPGTLTYEQYF.

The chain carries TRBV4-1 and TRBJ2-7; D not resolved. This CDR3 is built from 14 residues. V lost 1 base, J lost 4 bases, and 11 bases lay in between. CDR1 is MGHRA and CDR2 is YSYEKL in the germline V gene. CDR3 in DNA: TGCGCCAGCAGCCAAGGAGTACGAGGATACGAGCAGTACTTC. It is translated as CASSQGVRGYEQYF.

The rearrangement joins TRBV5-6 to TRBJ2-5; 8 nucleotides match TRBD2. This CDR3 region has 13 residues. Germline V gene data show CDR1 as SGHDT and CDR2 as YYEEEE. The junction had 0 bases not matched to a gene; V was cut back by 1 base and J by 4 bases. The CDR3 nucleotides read TGTGCCAGCAGCTTGCTAGCGGGAGAGACCCAGTACTTC. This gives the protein CASSLLAGETQYF. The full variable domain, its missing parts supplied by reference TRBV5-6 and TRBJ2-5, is DAGVTQSPTHLIKTRGQQVTLRCSPKSGHDTVSWYQQALGQGPQFIFQYYEEEERQRGNFPDRFSGHQFPNYSSELNVNALLLGDSALYLCASSLLAGETQYFGPGTRLLVL.

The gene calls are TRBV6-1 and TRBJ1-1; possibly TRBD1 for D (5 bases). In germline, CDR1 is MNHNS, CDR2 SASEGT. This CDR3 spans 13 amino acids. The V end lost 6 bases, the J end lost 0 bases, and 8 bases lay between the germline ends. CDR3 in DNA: TGTGCCAGCAGGGCAGGGATGAACACTGAAGCTTTCTTT. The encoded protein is CASRAGMNTEAFF.

CDR3 in amino acids: CASSSRGDEQYF. The DNA of the CDR3 is TGTGCCAGCAGCTCCCGCGGGGACGAGCAGTACTTC. This rearrangement joins TRBV7-2 to TRBJ2-7, with D maybe TRBD2 (6 bases). The V gene lost 4 bases and the J gene lost 5 bases, with 9 bases spanning the gap. The CDR3 is 12 amino acids. Germline V gives CDR1 SGHTA, CDR2 FQGNSA.

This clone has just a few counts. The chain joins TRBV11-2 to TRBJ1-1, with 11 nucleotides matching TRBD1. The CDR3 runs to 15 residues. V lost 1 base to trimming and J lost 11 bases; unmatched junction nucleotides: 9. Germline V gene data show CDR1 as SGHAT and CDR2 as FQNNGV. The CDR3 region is CASSLGTGGGPAAFF. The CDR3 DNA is TGTGCCAGCAGCTTAGGGACAGGGGGCGGACCTGCGGCTTTCTTT.

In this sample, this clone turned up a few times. This chain's CDR3 is CAWSGTLLNTEAFF. CDR3 in DNA: TGTGCCTGGAGTGGGACACTACTGAACACTGAAGCTTTCTTT. V is TRBV30 and J is TRBJ1-1; a possible D gene is TRBD1 (5 bases). The CDR3 totals 14 residues. The V end was cut by 1 base, the J end by 0 bases, with 9 bases between. Per the germline V gene, CDR1 is GTSNPN and CDR2 is SVGIG (reference sequence).

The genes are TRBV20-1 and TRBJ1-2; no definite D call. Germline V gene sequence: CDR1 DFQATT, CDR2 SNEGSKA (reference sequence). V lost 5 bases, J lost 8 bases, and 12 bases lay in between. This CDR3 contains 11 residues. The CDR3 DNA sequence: TGCAGTGCTGGTGTCCTTGGCGGCTACACCTTC. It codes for CSAGVLGGYTF.

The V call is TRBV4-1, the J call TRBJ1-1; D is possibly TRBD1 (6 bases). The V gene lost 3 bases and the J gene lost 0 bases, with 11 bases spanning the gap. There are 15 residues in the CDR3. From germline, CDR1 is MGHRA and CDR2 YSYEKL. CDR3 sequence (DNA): TGCGCCAGCAGCCACCAAACAGGGATGAACACTGAAGCTTTCTTT. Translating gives CASSHQTGMNTEAFF.

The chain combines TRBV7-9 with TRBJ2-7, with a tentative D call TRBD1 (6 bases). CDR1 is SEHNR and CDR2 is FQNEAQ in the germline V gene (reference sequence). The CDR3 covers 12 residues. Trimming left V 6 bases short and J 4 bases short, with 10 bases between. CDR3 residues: CASRKGGYEQYF. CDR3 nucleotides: TGTGCCAGCAGGAAAGGGGGTTACGAGCAGTACTTC. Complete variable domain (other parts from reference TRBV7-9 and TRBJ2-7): DTGVSQNPRHKITKRGQNVTFRCDPISEHNRLYWYRQTLGQGPEFLTYFQNEAQLEKSRLLSDRFSAERPKGSFSTLEIQRTEQGDSAMYLCASRKGGYEQYFGPGTRLTVT.

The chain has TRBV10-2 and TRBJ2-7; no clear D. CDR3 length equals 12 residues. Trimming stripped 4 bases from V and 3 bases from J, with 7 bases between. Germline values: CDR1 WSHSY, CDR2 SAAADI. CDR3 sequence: CASSAANYEQYF. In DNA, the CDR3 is TGCGCCAGCAGTGCAGCGAACTACGAGCAGTACTTC.

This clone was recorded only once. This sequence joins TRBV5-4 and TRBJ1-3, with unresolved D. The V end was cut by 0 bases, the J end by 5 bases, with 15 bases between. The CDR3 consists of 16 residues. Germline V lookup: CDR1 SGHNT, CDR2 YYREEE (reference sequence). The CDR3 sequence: CASSLAGSLGRNTIYF. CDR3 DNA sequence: TGTGCCAGCAGCTTGGCCGGTAGTCTCGGGAGAAACACCATATATTTT.